This TCR beta chain was captured by sequencing in a study of blood T cell repertoires in COVID-19. Study as a whole: Material from acute and convalescent COVID-19 was sourced from the United States, Italy and Spain.

Original processing methods: Reference gene primer amplification yielded estimated nucleated cell counts. Here immunoSEQ multiplex PCR was the method, and the copy in TCRdb shows in-frame clones only, minus some. That table supplies the V and J calls and clone size; D and trimming were determined from the DNA. This sample has about 140,000 clones, with roughly 89% found just once. Per germline, CDR1 SEHNR and CDR2 FQNEAQ (reference sequence). Trimming removed 4 bases from V and 2 bases from J, with 21 bases in between. CDR3 length equals 18 residues. This chain joins TRBV7-9 and TRBJ2-1; TRBD2 might be the D (7 bases). The source material was peripheral blood. The sequence was obtained from a woman in her fifties or sixties with active or convalescent COVID-19. In nucleotides, the CDR3 is TGTGCCAGCAGCTCCACAGGGCCAGCGGGGAACACCTACAATGAGCAGTTCTTC. Its translation: CASSSTGPAGNTYNEQFF.